The entry below gives a single TCR beta chain sequence along with its context. Its antigen remains unknown. It may be a read error: a sequence one base away is much more abundant. This sample is part of a study of regulatory T cells in long-lasting Graves disease. Study-wide results and caveats: Thyroid tissue was not studied; only peripheral blood was.

Sample time point: newly diagnosed GD, antithyroid drugs for less than 3 months. Preparation of the TCR library used RNA extracted from PBMCs. Arm-PCR of CDR3 regions with iRepertoire HTBI primers generated TCR beta libraries. TCRdb reprocessed the multiplex PCR reads via MiXCR and lists one record per CDR3 protein. The table lists some 490,000 distinct CDR3 sequences, 12% of them singletons. This CDR3 comprises 15 residues. V dropped 0 bases and J dropped 6 bases, with 15 bases sitting between them. Germline lookup yields CDR1 SGDLS and CDR2 YYNGEE. This sample was shared with a second study, whose subject was T cells in Graves' hyperthyroidism and ophthalmopathy. That work states: A first-round RT-PCR of the TCR CDR3 used the HTBI primer set.

The genes are TRBV9 and TRBJ1-2, with D unresolved. Sequenced here: peripheral blood mononuclear cells (PBMCs), sampled at new diagnosis, from a patient treated with antithyroid drugs. The clonotype originates from a woman in her 30s with Graves disease. CDR3 sequence reads: CASSVDPWTGHGYTF. The CDR3 DNA sequence: TGTGCCAGCAGCGTAGATCCCTGGACGGGCCATGGCTACACCTTC.